The 28 T cell receptor beta chains listed next were all sequenced from one sample in a study of shared clonotypes between healthy human individuals. Produced via immunoSEQ multiplex PCR; TCRdb's table is partial and in-frame only. The sample has about 2.1 million clones, 80% to 95% seen once. Only CD45RO-negative cells positively selected for CCR7 counted as naive CD8 cells, so terminally differentiated effector memory CD45RA+ cells were excluded. The sequenced sample was naive CD8+ T cells from PBMCs. The receptor set was obtained from a young man in good health. Some clones in this sample may be carry-over from other donors' samples.

The chain is built from TRBV15 and TRBJ2-2, with TRBD2 matching 7 bases. The ends lost 1 base at V and 4 bases at J; junction bases unmatched: 6. The germline CDR1 and CDR2 sequences are LNHNV and YYDKDF (reference sequence). The CDR3 totals 16 residues. CDR3 loop: CATSRVGREITGELFF. The CDR3 DNA reads TGTGCCACCAGCAGAGTCGGGCGGGAGATCACCGGGGAGCTGTTTTTT.

This clone occurred a few times. The gene calls are TRBV10-3 and TRBJ1-1; D ambiguous. The length of the CDR3 is 16 residues. Deletions cut 3 bases from V and 2 bases from J, with 16 bases between. The V gene's germline CDR1 is ENHRY and CDR2 SYGVKD. The CDR3 DNA reads TGTGCCATCAGTGACGGTACCCCCGGCAGCAACACTGAAGCTTTCTTT. Its translation: CAISDGTPGSNTEAFF.

CDR3: CASSFVMEIQETQYF. The CDR3 DNA is TGTGCCAGCAGTTTCGTTATGGAGATCCAAGAGACCCAGTACTTC. The gene calls are TRBV28 and TRBJ2-5, with D uncertain. This CDR3 contains 15 residues. Trimming shortened V by 3 bases and J by 1 base, and 12 bases separated the two germline ends. Germline assignment: CDR1 MDHEN and CDR2 SYDVKM.

The genes are TRBV28 and TRBJ2-3; TRBD2 matches at 10 bases. V lost 3 bases and J lost 6; bases outside the gene matches: 6. Per the germline V gene, CDR1 is MDHEN and CDR2 is SYDVKM. This CDR3 has 15 amino acids. For the CDR3, the DNA is TGTGCCAGCAGTTTTCTAGCGGGAGTCTCGGATACGCAGTATTTT. As protein: CASSFLAGVSDTQYF.

This clone was found once. The CDR3 nucleotides read TGTGCCAGCAGGGCACCCTACGAGCAGTACTTC. Its protein product is CASRAPYEQYF. This chain joins TRBV5-8 and TRBJ2-7; D call uncertain. V lost 5 bases and J lost 2, with 5 bases in between. The CDR3 consists of 11 residues. The germline V gene encodes CDR1 SGHTS and CDR2 YDEGEE.

The V gene is TRBV15, the J gene TRBJ1-4; D gene uncertain. The CDR3 length is 16 residues. The V gene's germline CDR1 is LNHNV and CDR2 YYDKDF (reference sequence). Between the trimmed V and J ends, which lost 1 base and 5 bases, there was a span of 14 bases. CDR3 protein: CATSRGEAEWNEKLFF. The CDR3 region has the DNA TGTGCCACCAGCAGAGGGGAGGCGGAATGGAATGAAAAACTGTTTTTT.

The V and J genes are TRBV27 and TRBJ2-7, with unresolved D. Germline V gene sequence: CDR1 MNHEY, CDR2 SMNVEV (reference sequence). Trimming took 7 bases from V and 5 from J, leaving 12 bases between them. This CDR3 is built from 12 residues. CDR3 protein: CASIGRVDEQYF. DNA for the CDR3: TGTGCCAGCATTGGAAGGGTGGACGAGCAGTACTTC.

The rearrangement uses TRBV28 and TRBJ2-1; D remains unclear. Trimming removed 6 bases at V and 10 bases at J, with 19 bases between. Per germline, CDR1 MDHEN and CDR2 SYDVKM. The CDR3 covers 14 residues. For the CDR3, the DNA is TGTGCCAGCAGCCCCTCCCGAGGTAAATCCGAGCAGTTCTTC. It codes for CASSPSRGKSEQFF.

Only one count was recorded for this clone. This sequence joins TRBV29-1 and TRBJ2-2; 9 bases match TRBD2. Germline CDR1 is SQVTM and CDR2 is ANQGSEA. V trimming: 7 bases; J trimming: 5 bases; junction bases outside the gene matches: 11. The CDR3 has 15 residues. CDR3 loop: CSDLGGLAGTGELFF. The CDR3 nucleotides are TGCAGCGACCTAGGCGGTCTAGCGGGGACCGGGGAGCTGTTTTTT.

The chain employs TRBV4-3 and TRBJ2-7; D is ambiguous. The V gene's germline CDR1 is LGHNA and CDR2 YSLEER. CDR3 length equals 15 residues. Trimming removed 1 base from V and 0 bases from J, with 10 bases in between. Written as DNA, the CDR3 is TGCGCCAGCAGCCAAGGGTCTGCCTTCTCCTACGAGCAGTACTTC. Translated, it gives CASSQGSAFSYEQYF.

The chain links TRBV7-9 to TRBJ2-7, with D maybe TRBD1 (5 bases). The CDR3 is made up of 16 amino acids. V was cut by 5 bases and J by 1 base, with 18 bases left in between. The V gene's germline CDR1 is SEHNR and CDR2 FQNEAQ (reference sequence). CDR3 amino acids: CASSPPDDRQSYEQYF. DNA of the CDR3: TGTGCCAGCAGCCCGCCGGATGACCGACAGTCCTACGAGCAGTACTTC.

The J gene is TRBJ2-1, the V gene TRBV5-1, with D unresolved. This CDR3 has 11 amino acids. Germline V gives CDR1 SGHRS, CDR2 YFSETQ. The V and J ends lost 5 bases and 5 bases respectively, with 5 bases between them. The CDR3 region is CASRDNNEQFF. CDR3 sequence (DNA): TGCGCCAGCAGGGATAACAATGAGCAGTTCTTC.

The gene calls are TRBV7-5 and TRBJ1-5. TRBV7-5 is a pseudogene locus. This CDR3 contains 16 residues. CDR3 sequence reads: CARSLDRARGNQPQHF. CDR3 nucleotides: TGTGCCAGAAGCTTAGACAGAGCCCGGGGCAATCAGCCCCAGCATTTT.

This sequence joins TRBV6-1 and TRBJ2-6; D gene ambiguous. Between the trimmed V and J ends, which lost 3 bases and 0 bases, there was a span of 18 bases. Germline CDR1 is MNHNS and CDR2 is SASEGT. The CDR3 spans 19 residues. The CDR3 coding sequence is TGTGCCAGCAGTGAGGAGTTTTCTGGTCTGATCTCTGGGGCCAACGTCCTGACTTTC. Its translation is CASSEEFSGLISGANVLTF.

V usage is TRBV30 and J usage is TRBJ1-4, with 9 bases aligning to TRBD1. CDR1 and CDR2 (germline): GTSNPN, SVGIG (reference sequence). V shed 2 bases and J 8 bases; nucleotides not matched to a gene: 6. CDR3 length equals 14 residues. As DNA, the CDR3 is TGTGCCTGGAGTATGACAGGGGGAGGGGAAAAACTGTTTTTT. Translated: CAWSMTGGGEKLFF.

This chain connects TRBV5-6 to TRBJ1-2; 8 nucleotides align to TRBD1. This CDR3 comprises 15 residues. With V trimmed by 6 bases and J by 0 bases, 7 bases remained unmatched. CDR1 is SGHDT, CDR2 YYEEEE, per germline. The CDR3 region has the DNA TGTGCCAGCAAAGCGCAGGGGGCTCCTAACTATGGCTACACCTTC. Its protein is CASKAQGAPNYGYTF.

The gene calls are TRBV18 and TRBJ1-6; D gene uncertain. Trimming took off 2 bases at V and 8 bases at J, with 16 bases between the two ends. Germline-derived CDR1 and CDR2 are KGHSH and LQKENI. This CDR3 has 16 amino acids. CDR3 region: CASSPLRLSGDSPLHF. CDR3 sequence (DNA): TGTGCCAGCTCACCATTGAGGCTTTCGGGCGATTCACCCCTCCACTTT.

This sequence joins TRBV19 and TRBJ2-1; possibly TRBD1 or TRBD2 for D (5 bases each). Trimming took 5 bases from V and 10 from J, leaving 12 bases between them. This CDR3 region has 12 residues. Germline loops: CDR1 LNHDA, CDR2 SQIVND (reference sequence). Here the CDR3 reads CASSPGTAEQFF. The CDR3 nucleotides read TGTGCCAGTAGTCCCGGGACGGCCGAGCAGTTCTTC.

This clone came up once. J is TRBJ1-1 and V is TRBV27, with TRBD1 identical over 7 bases. CDR1 is MNHEY and CDR2 is SMNVEV in the germline V gene (reference sequence). CDR3 size: 13 residues. V lost 9 bases to trimming and J lost 2 bases; unmatched junction nucleotides: 6. The CDR3 reads CASQGGFNTEAFF. In DNA form, the CDR3 reads TGTGCCAGTCAGGGGGGATTTAACACTGAAGCTTTCTTT.

This sequence joins TRBV7-9 and TRBJ2-1, with 9 positions matching TRBD1. Unmatched junction bases numbered 11, after V lost 2 bases and J lost 6 bases. Germline V gene sequence: CDR1 SEHNR, CDR2 FQNEAQ (reference sequence). This CDR3 region has 17 residues. CDR3 loop: CASSLPSRDRDGNEQFF. CDR3 in DNA: TGTGCCAGCAGCTTACCATCCCGGGACAGGGATGGCAATGAGCAGTTCTTC.

The chain carries TRBV7-9 and TRBJ1-4; D unclear. This CDR3 spans 14 amino acids. Germline CDR1 SEHNR, CDR2 FQNEAQ (reference sequence). Deletions cut 6 bases from V and 4 bases from J, with 12 bases between. The CDR3 bases are TGTGCCAGCAGTCCTTCGCTCGGTAATGAAAAACTGTTTTTT. Protein: CASSPSLGNEKLFF.

The chain joins TRBV6-5 to TRBJ2-7; 7 positions match TRBD2. CDR3 length: 13 residues. CDR1 and CDR2 (germline): MNHEY, SVGAGI. V gave up 6 bases and J gave up 3 bases; unmatched junction bases: 5. In DNA, the CDR3 is TGTGCCAGCAGATCGGGAGGATTCTACGAGCAGTACTTC. Its protein product is CASRSGGFYEQYF.

The rearrangement joins TRBV10-3 to TRBJ2-5, with 7 bases matching TRBD1. The CDR3 extends over 16 amino acids. Trimming removed 3 bases from V and 2 bases from J; junction bases left unmatched: 9. Germline V lookup: CDR1 ENHRY, CDR2 SYGVKD. This CDR3 is CAISELFETGQETQYF. The CDR3 nucleotides read TGTGCCATCAGTGAATTATTCGAGACAGGGCAAGAGACCCAGTACTTC.

V usage is TRBV7-6 and J usage is TRBJ2-1, with 9 bases that match TRBD2. With V trimmed by 3 bases and J by 4 bases, 19 bases remained unmatched. Germline values: CDR1 SGHVS, CDR2 FNYEAQ. The CDR3 covers 20 residues. The CDR3 region has the DNA TGTGCCAGCAGCTTCCCAGCGGGGGGAATATTGGCGGGAGGTTACAATGAGCAGTTCTTC. Its protein is CASSFPAGGILAGGYNEQFF.

The V call is TRBV6-6, the J call TRBJ1-1; possibly TRBD1 for D (5 bases). The CDR3 is 13 residues long. Per the germline V gene, CDR1 is MNHNY and CDR2 is SVGAGI (reference sequence). Trimming stripped 4 bases from V and 6 bases from J, with 12 bases between. The CDR3 DNA reads TGTGCCAGCAGTTTTTCAGGGTGGGCTGAAGCTTTCTTT. This sequence encodes CASSFSGWAEAFF.

The chain is built from TRBV6-5 and TRBJ1-2; unclear D gene. The CDR3 runs 14 residues. The V and J ends lost 6 bases and 2 bases respectively, with 13 bases between them. CDR1 is MNHEY, CDR2 SVGAGI, per germline. This chain's CDR3 is CASSQRGPNYGYTF. The CDR3 DNA reads as TGTGCCAGCAGCCAACGCGGACCGAACTATGGCTACACCTTC.

V and J are TRBV11-2 and TRBJ2-5, with D perhaps matching TRBD2 (6 bases). Germline-derived CDR1 and CDR2 are SGHAT and FQNNGV. The CDR3 spans 15 residues. Trimming removed 4 bases at V and 5 bases at J, with 17 bases between. DNA of the CDR3: TGTGCCAGCAGCTCGCAACGGGGGTGGGAGGAGACCCAGTACTTC. It translates to CASSSQRGWEETQYF.

The rearrangement links TRBV15 to TRBJ2-5; D tentatively reads TRBD1 or TRBD2 (5 bases each). Germline CDR1 LNHNV, CDR2 YYDKDF (reference sequence). This CDR3 region has 15 residues. Trimming took off 5 bases at V and 1 base at J, with 14 bases between the two ends. In DNA form, the CDR3 reads TGTGCCACCAGCCGACTACTGGGGACCCAAGAGACCCAGTACTTC. Protein product: CATSRLLGTQETQYF.